Listed below are T cell receptor beta chains from one sample, sequenced in a study of blood T cells in healthy people across ages. TCRdb used MiXCR to reprocess the 5' RACE reads, holding one entry per CDR3 protein. This table has around 580,000 distinct CDR3 sequences, roughly 48% appearing once. The sample comprised blood. Receptors were obtained from a man older than 75 in good health. Both conserved end residues are part of each CDR3. The order of the fields is V gene, clone size, J gene, D gene, CDR3 DNA, CDR3 protein. D genes are given only for firm matches. Size tells how often a clone was seen (once, few, many) or the class of an expanded clone, and some rows leave it out.

v_call: TRBV20-1
clone_size: -
j_call: TRBJ1-2
d_call: -
cdr3_nt: TGCAGTGCTAGAGATGAGTTCCCGTATGGCTACACCTTC
cdr3_aa: CSARDEFPYGYTF

v_call: TRBV10-3
clone_size: -
j_call: TRBJ2-7
d_call: -
cdr3_nt: TGTGCCATCGCCTCTTGGGACTACGAGCAGTACTTC
cdr3_aa: CAIASWDYEQYF

v_call: TRBV6-2/TRBV6-3
clone_size: -
j_call: TRBJ1-1
d_call: -
cdr3_nt: TGTGCCAGCAGTGACAGATACACTGAAGCTTTCTTT
cdr3_aa: CASSDRYTEAFF

v_call: TRBV20-1
clone_size: -
j_call: TRBJ2-7
d_call: -
cdr3_nt: TGCAGTGCCCCATGGGGCTCTAGCTCCTACGAGCAGTACTTC
cdr3_aa: CSAPWGSSSYEQYF

v_call: TRBV7-6
clone_size: -
j_call: TRBJ2-1
d_call: -
cdr3_nt: TGTGCCAGCAGCCATGGTCGGGCTGAGCAGTTCTTC
cdr3_aa: CASSHGRAEQFF

v_call: TRBV7-2
clone_size: -
j_call: TRBJ2-1
d_call: TRBD1
cdr3_nt: TGTGCCAGCAGCCTCAGGGGGCGGCAGTTCTTC
cdr3_aa: CASSLRGRQFF

v_call: TRBV10-3
clone_size: -
j_call: TRBJ2-5
d_call: -
cdr3_nt: TGTGCCATCAGGGGAGGATCGGGGCCCGTAGAGACCCAGTACTTC
cdr3_aa: CAIRGGSGPVETQYF

v_call: TRBV6-6
clone_size: -
j_call: TRBJ1-2
d_call: TRBD1
cdr3_nt: TGTGCCAGCTCACCACCGGGACAGGGTTTCTATGGCTACACCTTC
cdr3_aa: CASSPPGQGFYGYTF

v_call: TRBV6-5
clone_size: many
j_call: TRBJ2-1
d_call: -
cdr3_nt: TGTGCCAGCAGTTCCGCCTTCTGGGGGGAGCAGTTCTTC
cdr3_aa: CASSSAFWGEQFF

v_call: TRBV29-1
clone_size: few
j_call: TRBJ2-7
d_call: TRBD2
cdr3_nt: TGCAGCGGTCTAGCGGCATACGAGCAGTACTTC
cdr3_aa: CSGLAAYEQYF

v_call: TRBV9
clone_size: -
j_call: TRBJ2-1
d_call: TRBD2
cdr3_nt: TGTGCCAGCAGCGTAGGAGGGCTAGCGGGAGACCGGGGGTCCTACAATGAGCAGTTCTTC
cdr3_aa: CASSVGGLAGDRGSYNEQFF

v_call: TRBV15
clone_size: -
j_call: TRBJ2-1
d_call: -
cdr3_nt: TGTGCCACCAGCAGAGTGGGGGTACATGAGCAGTTCTTC
cdr3_aa: CATSRVGVHEQFF

v_call: TRBV9
clone_size: -
j_call: TRBJ2-5
d_call: -
cdr3_nt: TGTGCCAGCAGCGTAGCCCCCGGCGAACAAGAGACCCAGTACTTC
cdr3_aa: CASSVAPGEQETQYF

v_call: TRBV20-1
clone_size: -
j_call: TRBJ1-1
d_call: -
cdr3_nt: TGCAGTGCTTCCGGGGCCTCAAGGAGGAACACTGAAGCTTTCTTT
cdr3_aa: CSASGASRRNTEAFF

v_call: TRBV10-3
clone_size: -
j_call: TRBJ2-5
d_call: -
cdr3_nt: TGTGCCATCAGTGTTGATAGGCAAGAGGCCCAGTACTTC
cdr3_aa: CAISVDRQEAQYF

v_call: TRBV11-2
clone_size: few
j_call: TRBJ2-5
d_call: TRBD1
cdr3_nt: TGTGCCAGCAGCTTAGGTGACAGGGGGGTCCTCCAAGAGACCCAGTACTTC
cdr3_aa: CASSLGDRGVLQETQYF

v_call: TRBV7-3
clone_size: -
j_call: TRBJ2-3
d_call: -
cdr3_nt: TGTGCCAGCAGCTTAAATACGTTGGCAACAGATACGCAGTATTTT
cdr3_aa: CASSLNTLATDTQYF

v_call: TRBV20-1
clone_size: few
j_call: TRBJ2-1
d_call: TRBD2
cdr3_nt: TGCAGTGCTAGAGCGGATCTAGCGGGAAAGAACAATGAGCAGTTCTTC
cdr3_aa: CSARADLAGKNNEQFF

v_call: TRBV3-1
clone_size: few
j_call: TRBJ1-1
d_call: -
cdr3_nt: TGTGCCAGCAGCCAACTGCGTAACACTGAAGCTTTCTTT
cdr3_aa: CASSQLRNTEAFF

v_call: TRBV7-2
clone_size: -
j_call: TRBJ2-1
d_call: TRBD2
cdr3_nt: TGTGCCAGCAGCTCGAAAACCGGGGGGGCAAATGAGCAGTTCTTC
cdr3_aa: CASSSKTGGANEQFF

v_call: TRBV5-1
clone_size: -
j_call: TRBJ1-1
d_call: -
cdr3_nt: TGCGCCAGCAGCTTGGAGGGAGGGTTGAACACTGAAGCTTTCTTT
cdr3_aa: CASSLEGGLNTEAFF

v_call: TRBV7-2
clone_size: once
j_call: TRBJ1-2
d_call: TRBD1
cdr3_nt: TGTGCCAGCAGCTTAGAGGGACAGCTCTATGGCTACACCTTC
cdr3_aa: CASSLEGQLYGYTF

v_call: TRBV25-1
clone_size: -
j_call: TRBJ2-7
d_call: -
cdr3_nt: TGTGCCAGCAGTGCGGACACTTCCTCCTACGAGCAGTACTTC
cdr3_aa: CASSADTSSYEQYF

v_call: TRBV6-6
clone_size: few
j_call: TRBJ2-7
d_call: TRBD2
cdr3_nt: TGTGCCAGCAGTTATCTCGGACTAGCGGGGGTAAATGAGCAGTACTTC
cdr3_aa: CASSYLGLAGVNEQYF

v_call: TRBV29-1
clone_size: few
j_call: TRBJ2-7
d_call: -
cdr3_nt: TGCAGCGTTGAGGAGCGTCTGGGAGTGGATGAGCAGTACTTC
cdr3_aa: CSVEERLGVDEQYF

v_call: TRBV25-1
clone_size: -
j_call: TRBJ2-2
d_call: -
cdr3_nt: TGTGCCAGCAGCCCCTACAGGGTAACCGGGGAGCTGTTTTTT
cdr3_aa: CASSPYRVTGELFF

v_call: TRBV10-3
clone_size: -
j_call: TRBJ2-3
d_call: TRBD2
cdr3_nt: TGTGCCACGGCAGCGGGAGGTGACACAGATACGCAGTATTTT
cdr3_aa: CATAAGGDTDTQYF

v_call: TRBV6-6
clone_size: many
j_call: TRBJ2-1
d_call: -
cdr3_nt: TGTGCCAGTTTCGACAGTACTTCCTACAATGAGCAGTTCTTC
cdr3_aa: CASFDSTSYNEQFF

v_call: TRBV2
clone_size: -
j_call: TRBJ1-2
d_call: -
cdr3_nt: TGTGCCAGCAGTAGGGGACGGGGGAACGATGGCTACACCTTC
cdr3_aa: CASSRGRGNDGYTF

v_call: TRBV6-5
clone_size: many
j_call: TRBJ2-5
d_call: TRBD2
cdr3_nt: TGTGCCAGCAGTTCCCCTCTAGCGGGAGGGGGGGAGACCCAGTACTTC
cdr3_aa: CASSSPLAGGGETQYF

v_call: TRBV16
clone_size: many
j_call: TRBJ2-7
d_call: -
cdr3_nt: TGTGCCAGCACCCCGGACATATCTGCCCTTGGCGAGCAGTACTTC
cdr3_aa: CASTPDISALGEQYF

v_call: TRBV5-4
clone_size: -
j_call: TRBJ1-2
d_call: -
cdr3_nt: TGTGCCAGCAGCTTGGAACAGGGAGATGCTGGCTACACCTTC
cdr3_aa: CASSLEQGDAGYTF

v_call: TRBV3-1
clone_size: -
j_call: TRBJ2-3
d_call: -
cdr3_nt: TGTGCCAGCAGCAAGACTAGTACCGCAGATACGCAGTATTTT
cdr3_aa: CASSKTSTADTQYF

v_call: TRBV6-5
clone_size: many
j_call: TRBJ2-5
d_call: -
cdr3_nt: TGTGCCAGCAGTATGTACGGGGGACTTCAAGAGACCCAGTACTTC
cdr3_aa: CASSMYGGLQETQYF

v_call: TRBV25-1
clone_size: -
j_call: TRBJ1-4
d_call: -
cdr3_nt: TGTGCCAGCAGTGATCACAGGGAGAATAATGAAAAACTGTTTTTT
cdr3_aa: CASSDHRENNEKLFF

v_call: TRBV4-1
clone_size: -
j_call: TRBJ2-1
d_call: -
cdr3_nt: TGCGCCAGCAGCCAGGGGGCATGGGGGGTGGTCTACAATGAGCAGTTCTTC
cdr3_aa: CASSQGAWGVVYNEQFF

v_call: TRBV28
clone_size: -
j_call: TRBJ1-1
d_call: TRBD1
cdr3_nt: TGTGCCAACAGTATCCGACGACAGGGGACTGAAGCTTTCTTT
cdr3_aa: CANSIRRQGTEAFF

v_call: TRBV6-5
clone_size: -
j_call: TRBJ2-5
d_call: -
cdr3_nt: TGTGCCAGCAGTCACATTACAGGGGCGGGGGAGACCCAGTACTTC
cdr3_aa: CASSHITGAGETQYF

v_call: TRBV6-2/TRBV6-3
clone_size: -
j_call: TRBJ2-1
d_call: TRBD2
cdr3_nt: TGTGCCAGCACGACCTCTAGCGGGGGGCCCTACAATGAGCAGTTCTTC
cdr3_aa: CASTTSSGGPYNEQFF

v_call: TRBV20-1
clone_size: -
j_call: TRBJ2-3
d_call: -
cdr3_nt: TGCAGTGCCTCCGGACAGTCAAGCACAGATACGCAGTATTTT
cdr3_aa: CSASGQSSTDTQYF

v_call: TRBV7-2
clone_size: -
j_call: TRBJ1-4
d_call: -
cdr3_nt: TGTGCCAGCAGCCTGCCCCTCGGGGGTACGGAAAAACTGTTTTTT
cdr3_aa: CASSLPLGGTEKLFF

v_call: TRBV29-1
clone_size: -
j_call: TRBJ2-5
d_call: TRBD2
cdr3_nt: TGCAGCGCCGCCGGTAATAGCGGGGGGGCCTACGAGACCCAGTACTTC
cdr3_aa: CSAAGNSGGAYETQYF

v_call: TRBV5-1
clone_size: -
j_call: TRBJ2-1
d_call: -
cdr3_nt: TGCGCCAGCAGCCCCCTGGGGGCTAGCGGAGCAGAGCAGTTCTTC
cdr3_aa: CASSPLGASGAEQFF

v_call: TRBV5-1
clone_size: -
j_call: TRBJ2-1
d_call: -
cdr3_nt: TGCGCCAGCAGCTCCCTGGGAGGAAATGAGCAGTTCTTC
cdr3_aa: CASSSLGGNEQFF

v_call: TRBV7-2
clone_size: -
j_call: TRBJ1-4
d_call: -
cdr3_nt: TGTGCCAGCAGCTTAGGAGGAGCCTCAAAGGAAAAACTGTTTTTT
cdr3_aa: CASSLGGASKEKLFF

v_call: TRBV7-2
clone_size: few
j_call: TRBJ2-7
d_call: TRBD1
cdr3_nt: TGTGCCAGCAGCTTAGACCCAGGGGGTTACTCCTACGAGCAGTACTTC
cdr3_aa: CASSLDPGGYSYEQYF

v_call: TRBV7-2
clone_size: -
j_call: TRBJ2-3
d_call: TRBD2
cdr3_nt: TGTGCCAGCAGCTTACGCGCTAGCGGGAGCGGGGATACGCAGTATTTT
cdr3_aa: CASSLRASGSGDTQYF

v_call: TRBV6-6
clone_size: many
j_call: TRBJ2-3
d_call: TRBD2
cdr3_nt: TGTGCCAGCAGTGACCGGGACGGGGGGACAGATACGCAGTATTTT
cdr3_aa: CASSDRDGGTDTQYF

v_call: TRBV29-1
clone_size: -
j_call: TRBJ2-1
d_call: -
cdr3_nt: TGCAGCGTTGCACAGTGTAGGGATGAGCAGTTCTTC
cdr3_aa: CSVAQCRDEQFF

v_call: TRBV20-1
clone_size: few
j_call: TRBJ2-7
d_call: -
cdr3_nt: TGCAGTGGCGGTGGGACGCCCTACGAGCAGTACTTC
cdr3_aa: CSGGGTPYEQYF

v_call: TRBV20-1
clone_size: -
j_call: TRBJ1-4
d_call: -
cdr3_nt: TGCAGTGCCATCCCCCGGCCAGGGGTTGAAAAACTGTTTTTT
cdr3_aa: CSAIPRPGVEKLFF

v_call: TRBV28
clone_size: -
j_call: TRBJ2-7
d_call: -
cdr3_nt: TGTGCCAGCAGTTTTTTGAGGGGCCGCTTGTCCTACGAGCAGTACTTC
cdr3_aa: CASSFLRGRLSYEQYF

v_call: TRBV6-2/TRBV6-3
clone_size: -
j_call: TRBJ2-1
d_call: -
cdr3_nt: TGTGCCAGCAGTGACGACATCTACAATGAGCAGTTCTTC
cdr3_aa: CASSDDIYNEQFF

v_call: TRBV28
clone_size: -
j_call: TRBJ2-7
d_call: -
cdr3_nt: TGTGCCAGCAGTTTTCGGGGACGGACGATATACGAGCAGTACTTC
cdr3_aa: CASSFRGRTIYEQYF

v_call: TRBV20-1
clone_size: -
j_call: TRBJ2-3
d_call: -
cdr3_nt: TGCAGTGCTCCCCTAACAGATACGCAGTATTTT
cdr3_aa: CSAPLTDTQYF

v_call: TRBV25-1
clone_size: -
j_call: TRBJ2-7
d_call: -
cdr3_nt: TGTGCCAGCAAGGGGGTCCACGAGCAGTACTTC
cdr3_aa: CASKGVHEQYF

v_call: TRBV28
clone_size: -
j_call: TRBJ2-1
d_call: -
cdr3_nt: TGTGCCAGCAGTTTAACCCCCAATGAGCAGTTCTTC
cdr3_aa: CASSLTPNEQFF

v_call: TRBV6-1
clone_size: -
j_call: TRBJ2-5
d_call: TRBD2
cdr3_nt: TGTGCCAGCAACCGGGAACCACTAGCGGGACGAGAGACCCAGTACTTC
cdr3_aa: CASNREPLAGRETQYF

v_call: TRBV5-1
clone_size: once
j_call: TRBJ2-1
d_call: TRBD2
cdr3_nt: TGCGCCAGCAGCTTAAGCGGGAGAATTAATGAGCAGTTCTTC
cdr3_aa: CASSLSGRINEQFF